Shown below are 5 T cell receptor beta chains from a single sample sequenced in a study of cytomegalovirus exposure and HLA in healthy donors. The PCR used 60 Vbeta and 13 Jbeta primers. The protocol was immunoSEQ multiplex PCR, while the TCRdb copy is restricted to in-frame clones and leaves out a portion. The sample lists around 100,000 clones, 80% to 85% occurring once. Sequencing was carried out using PBMCs. Receptors originate from a man aged 25-45 years in good health and CMV-seropositive.

The CDR3 sequence: CASSQESTGTGGAETQYF. The CDR3 DNA follows: TGTGCCAGCAGCCAAGAAAGCACCGGGACAGGGGGCGCAGAGACCCAGTACTTC. The chain joins TRBV14 to TRBJ2-5; 12 nucleotides agree with TRBD1. The trim removed 0 bases at V and 4 bases at J, leaving 9 bases unmatched. Germline V gene sequence: CDR1 SGHDN, CDR2 FVKESK. The CDR3 is 18 amino acids. Full variable domain (missing parts from reference TRBV14 and TRBJ2-5): EAGVTQFPSHSVIEKGQTVTLRCDPISGHDNLYWYRRVMGKEIKFLLHFVKESKQDESGMPNNRFLAERTGGTYSTLKVQPAELEDSGVYFCASSQESTGTGGAETQYFGPGTRLLVL.

The V call is TRBV6-5, the J call TRBJ1-6; D perhaps matches TRBD1 (5 bases). V lost 0 bases and J lost 7, with 13 bases in between. The CDR3 runs to 16 residues. Germline V lookup: CDR1 MNHEY, CDR2 SVGAGI. The CDR3 region has the DNA TGTGCCAGCAGTTACTCGTACTCAGGGAGGAATTCACCCCTCCACTTT. It codes for CASSYSYSGRNSPLHF.

The rearrangement links TRBV6-1 to TRBJ1-5; D may be TRBD1 (5 bases). The CDR3 length is 12 residues. Between the trimmed V and J ends, which lost 6 bases and 5 bases, there was a span of 8 bases. Germline CDR1 MNHNS, CDR2 SASEGT. The CDR3: CASRAGDQPQHF. Written as DNA, the CDR3 is TGTGCCAGCAGGGCGGGGGATCAGCCCCAGCATTTT.

This clone was found once. This chain joins TRBV7-2 and TRBJ2-7, with TRBD2 matching over 15 bases. Germline V CDR1 and CDR2: SGHTA, FQGNSA. Trimming removed 4 bases from V and 2 bases from J; junction bases left unmatched: 3. This CDR3 comprises 16 residues. DNA of the CDR3: TGTGCCAGCAGCTGGGGGACTAGCGGGGGGACCTACGAGCAGTACTTC. This translates into CASSWGTSGGTYEQYF.

The rearrangement joins TRBV27 to TRBJ1-5, with 10 bases lining up with TRBD1. Germline lookup yields CDR1 MNHEY and CDR2 SMNVEV (reference sequence). The CDR3 spans 16 residues. Trimming cost V 2 bases and J 4 bases; bases outside gene matches: 5. As DNA, the CDR3 is TGTGCCAGCAGTTTAGGACAGGGGGACGCAAATCAGCCCCAGCATTTT. This codes for CASSLGQGDANQPQHF.